This TCR beta chain was sequenced during a study of T cell changes during pregnancy in multiple sclerosis. The length of the CDR3 is 13 residues. The ends lost 0 bases at V and 9 bases at J; junction bases unmatched: 2. Germline V CDR1 and CDR2: SGHRS, YFSETQ. Clones were read by immunoSEQ multiplex PCR, and TCRdb kept only the in-frame ones, dropping some. The table lists under 110,000 clones, under 95% of them singletons, with roughly 1.5% in the top ten. The receptor comes from a female donor with multiple sclerosis, enrolled in a pregnancy study. The sequences come from peripheral blood, collected after pregnancy. The chain is built from TRBV5-1 and TRBJ2-1; 8 nucleotides match TRBD2. The CDR3 protein is CASSLDLAGEQFF. The DNA of the CDR3 is TGCGCCAGCAGCTTGGACCTAGCGGGTGAGCAGTTCTTC.